The clone carrying this T cell receptor (beta chain) was detected many times. This specimen comes from a study of T-cell reconstitution after alpha-beta-depleted transplantation in children. This CDR3 comprises 14 residues. Germline CDR1 and CDR2: DFQATT and SNEGSKA (reference sequence). After removal of 7 bases from V and 5 bases from J, the junction contained 12 bases not matched to a gene. As it was prepared, the TCRbeta library received unique molecular identifiers. Using its own MiXCR run on the PCR reads, TCRdb lists one record per CDR3 protein. The data show 600,000 to 700,000 distinct CDR3 sequences, 16% seen once.

The chain is built from TRBV20-1 and TRBJ1-1; 8 nucleotides align to TRBD1. This specimen consisted of PBMCs from the stem cell graft donor, obtained from the stem cell graft. The receptor was isolated from a human donor who donated a stem cell graft to a child with acute myeloid leukemia. The CDR3 reads CSVITTGVGTEAFF. CDR3 nucleotide sequence: TGCAGTGTTATAACGACAGGGGTTGGTACTGAAGCTTTCTTT.